The 27 T cell receptor beta chains below come from one sample, sequenced in a study of T cell clonality in common variable immunodeficiency. The study, taken as a whole, reports: Fewer deletions and N-nucleotide insertions were reportedly seen in common variable immunodeficiency TCR beta sequences.

The data were produced by immunoSEQ multiplex PCR, yet TCRdb's version contains in-frame clones alone and is incomplete. Recorded here are approximately 38,000 clones, none singletons. These receptors are not linked to any known antigen. The sequencing input was peripheral blood mononuclear cells. These receptor sequences come from a human donor with common variable immunodeficiency.

A note on this clone: The read ends 3 residues early relative to the CDR3; the germline J gene fills the gap. J is TRBJ2-6 and V is TRBV19; 8 bases agree with TRBD2. After removal of 3 bases from V and 0 bases from J, the junction contained 4 bases not matched to a gene. The V gene's germline CDR1 is LNHDA and CDR2 SQIVND (reference sequence). The CDR3 is 17 amino acids. CDR3 DNA, as far as it was read: TGTGCCAGTAGTATTCAGCGGGGGACCTCTGGGGCCAACGTC. Translating gives CASSIQRGTSGANV. The complete CDR3 reads CASSIQRGTSGANVLTF.

This clone was recorded at least ten times. The read finishes 3 residues shy of the CDR3 end, and the germline J gene is used to complete it. The chain has TRBV6-2 or TRBV6-3 and TRBJ1-2, with a weak D call TRBD1 (5 bases). The CDR3 has 15 amino acids. Germline lookup yields CDR1 MNHEY and CDR2 SVGEGT. The CDR3 spells CASRERIRAPGGYTF. The DNA read from the CDR3 is TGTGCCAGCAGAGAACGGATCAGGGCCCCAGGCGGC.

This clone has ten or more counts. The CDR3 end lies 3 residues beyond the end of the read and is filled in from the germline J gene. The chain links TRBV20-1 to TRBJ1-1; TRBD1 aligns across 10 bases. From germline, CDR1 is DFQATT and CDR2 SNEGSKA (reference sequence). The CDR3 runs to 13 residues. After removal of 5 bases from V and 5 bases from J, the junction contained 5 bases not matched to a gene. Partial CDR3 DNA: TGCAGTGCTCTCGGGACAGGGGAAACTGAA. It is translated as CSALGTGETE. The whole CDR3 protein is CSALGTGETEAFF.

This clone was found many times. The read ends 3 residues early relative to the CDR3; the germline J gene fills the gap. This chain connects TRBV5-6 to TRBJ2-3; 7 bases align to TRBD2. Per germline, CDR1 SGHDT and CDR2 YYEEEE. V shed 0 bases, J shed 5 bases, and the junction held 3 bases outside the gene matches. This CDR3 is 14 amino acids long. The sequenced CDR3 bases are TGTGCCAGCAGCTTGGGACTAGCCGGAGATACG. It codes for CASSLGLAGDT. The whole CDR3 sequence reads CASSLGLAGDTQYF.

In this sample, this clone turned up a few times. The read is 3 residues too short to cover the CDR3 end, so that end is filled in from the germline J gene. The V gene is TRBV19, the J gene TRBJ2-5; 11 nucleotides align to TRBD1. CDR1 LNHDA and CDR2 SQIVND come from the germline V gene (reference sequence). V shed 4 bases and J 1 base; nucleotides not matched to a gene: 2. The CDR3 length is 15 residues. Partial CDR3 DNA: TGTGCCAGTAGTACTGGGACAGGGGGCCAAGAGACC. Translated: CASSTGTGGQET. The entire CDR3 is CASSTGTGGQETQYF.

Many counts were recorded for this clone. The read ends 3 residues before the CDR3 terminus; that terminus is restored from the germline J gene. The chain uses TRBV5-1 and TRBJ1-4; 7 nucleotides agree with TRBD1. V shed 4 bases and J 7 bases; nucleotides not matched to a gene: 10. Germline V CDR1 and CDR2: SGHRS, YFSETQ. The CDR3 has 15 amino acids. The CDR3 loop reads CASSGSGTAAEKLFF. CDR3 DNA, as far as it was read: TGCGCCAGCAGCGGGTCCGGGACAGCGGCTGAAAAA. The full variable domain, in which reference TRBV5-1 and TRBJ1-4 provide the parts outside the CDR3, is KAGVTQTPRYLIKTRGQQVTLSCSPISGHRSVSWYQQTPGQGLQFLFEYFSETQRNKGNFPGRFSGRQFSNSRSEMNVSTLELGDSALYLCASSGSGTAAEKLFFGSGTQLSVL.

The DNA read from the CDR3 is TGTGCCAGTAGTTCCCCGACAGGGAGGTATGAAAAA. Translated: CASSSPTGRYEK. The entire CDR3 reads CASSSPTGRYEKLFF. V and J are TRBV19 and TRBJ1-4, with 7 bases that match TRBD1. The read ends 3 residues early relative to the CDR3; the germline J gene fills the gap. V was pared by 5 bases and J by 6 bases, with 9 bases of the junction left unmatched. Germline CDR1 LNHDA, CDR2 SQIVND (reference sequence). The CDR3 is 15 residues long.

As for this clone: The CDR3 end falls 3 residues outside the read, so it is completed with the germline J gene. This chain joins TRBV19 and TRBJ1-6; the D gene is possibly TRBD1 (5 bases). V dropped 6 bases and J dropped 4 bases, with 10 bases sitting between them. This CDR3 is built from 14 residues. CDR1 LNHDA and CDR2 SQIVND come from the germline V gene (reference sequence). The CDR3 loop is CASRRTGYNSPLHF. The DNA read from the CDR3 is TGTGCCAGTAGGAGAACAGGTTATAATTCACCC.

To note about this clone: The read comes to an end 3 residues before the CDR3 does, leaving the germline J gene to fill in the end. This chain uses TRBV5-8 with TRBJ2-7, with D possibly being TRBD2 (6 bases). The CDR3 is 14 residues long. Per the germline V gene, CDR1 is SGHTS and CDR2 is YDEGEE. Deletions cut 9 bases from V and 3 bases from J, with 19 bases between. The CDR3 is CATPFGGKIYEQYF. The part of the CDR3 DNA that was read is TGTGCCACCCCTTTCGGGGGAAAGATCTACGAG.

In this sample, this clone turned up many times. The CDR3 is cut off 3 residues early in the read; its end comes from the germline J gene. This chain uses TRBV2 with TRBJ2-3; TRBD2 matches at 9 bases. Germline V lookup: CDR1 SNHLY, CDR2 FYNNEI. The CDR3 consists of 14 residues. V was pared by 4 bases and J by 3 bases, with 2 bases of the junction left unmatched. CDR3 bases read: TGTGCCAGCAGTGGGACTAGCGTAACAGATACG. This codes for CASSGTSVTDT. The entire CDR3 reads CASSGTSVTDTQYF.

The table lists this clone with a few counts. The CDR3 end is not reached by the read, which stops 3 residues before it; the germline J gene fills it in. The V and J genes are TRBV18 and TRBJ1-4; 7 nucleotides line up with TRBD1. Germline-derived CDR1 and CDR2 are KGHSH and LQKENI. V lost 4 bases to trimming and J lost 3 bases; unmatched junction nucleotides: 5. The CDR3 has 15 amino acids. CDR3 DNA, as far as it was read: TGTGCCAGCTCACGATCCGGGACAGCTAATGAAAAA. Translated, it gives CASSRSGTANEK. In full, the CDR3 reads CASSRSGTANEKLFF.

Concerning this clone itself: The CDR3 is cut off 3 residues early in the read; its end comes from the germline J gene. V is TRBV19 and J is TRBJ2-1; TRBD1 matches 8 bases. The J segment lost 6 bases and the V segment lost 0 bases, leaving 4 bases of the junction unmatched. The CDR3 covers 15 residues. Germline CDR1 LNHDA, CDR2 SQIVND (reference sequence). CDR3 sequence reads: CASSIDRGPSNEQFF. The part of the CDR3 DNA that was read is TGTGCCAGTAGTATAGACAGGGGGCCCTCCAATGAG.

This clone was observed a handful of times. Coverage ceases 3 residues before the CDR3 finishes, and the germline J gene fills in the end. The rearrangement joins TRBV6-1 to TRBJ2-4; 7 positions match TRBD2. This CDR3 has 15 residues. Per germline, CDR1 MNHNS and CDR2 SASEGT. V lost 4 bases and J lost 4; bases outside the gene matches: 7. CDR3 in amino acids: CASSASRGGKNIQYF. CDR3 DNA (partial): TGTGCCAGCAGTGCCTCTAGGGGAGGGAAAAACATT.

A word on this clone: From the germline J gene comes the end of the CDR3, since the read stops 3 residues before it. V gene TRBV18 combines with J gene TRBJ2-2; no reliable D call. The CDR3 totals 15 residues. V was trimmed by 3 bases and J by 6 bases, leaving 14 bases between them. CDR1 is KGHSH and CDR2 is LQKENI in the germline V gene. The sequenced part of the CDR3 DNA is TGTGCCAGCTCACCTAGGGCGAGATCAGCCGGGGAG. Protein sequence: CASSPRARSAGE. The entire CDR3 is CASSPRARSAGELFF.

Details on this clone: The observed sequence ends 3 residues before the CDR3 terminus, with the missing tail filled in from the germline J gene. The rearrangement links TRBV2 to TRBJ2-2; a weak D match, TRBD2 (6 bases). V lost 3 bases and J lost 4, with 15 bases in between. The length of the CDR3 is 16 residues. CDR1 and CDR2 (germline): SNHLY, FYNNEI. The CDR3 bases that were read are TGTGCCAGCAGTGACGGGACTTTCCGGGGCACCGGGGAG. This encodes CASSDGTFRGTGE. The CDR3 in its entirety is CASSDGTFRGTGELFF.

This clone was counted a few times. The read ends 3 residues before the CDR3 terminus; that terminus is restored from the germline J gene. The chain carries TRBV30 and TRBJ1-5; the D is unclear. CDR3 size: 13 residues. V was pared by 1 base and J by 3 bases, with 7 bases between. In germline, CDR1 is GTSNPN, CDR2 SVGIG (reference sequence). The sequenced part of the CDR3 DNA is TGTGCCTGGAGTGGTAGCTACAATCAGCCC. Its protein product is CAWSGSYNQP. The full CDR3 protein is CAWSGSYNQPQHF.

This clone was counted at least ten times. CDR3 bases read: TGTGCCAGCTCGTACGGGGGGCAAGCCAAAAACATT. It is translated as CASSYGGQAKNI. The complete CDR3 sequence is CASSYGGQAKNIQYF. V and J are TRBV18 and TRBJ2-4; tentative D call: TRBD2 (7 bases). The read comes to an end 3 residues before the CDR3 does, leaving the germline J gene to fill in the end. V lost 6 bases to trimming and J lost 0 bases, with 12 bases between them. Germline lookup yields CDR1 KGHSH and CDR2 LQKENI. CDR3 size: 15 residues.

This clone was observed at least ten times. The read ends 3 residues early relative to the CDR3; the germline J gene fills the gap. The V call is TRBV6-2 or TRBV6-3, the J call TRBJ1-2; D possibly corresponds to TRBD1 (6 bases). Trimming left V 2 bases short and J 4 bases short, with 11 bases between. The CDR3 covers 14 residues. Germline V gene sequence: CDR1 MNHEY, CDR2 SVGEGT. The sequenced CDR3 bases are TGTGCCAGCAGTTACGGGGGCAGAGGCTATGGC. Translation: CASSYGGRGYG. The CDR3, in full, reads CASSYGGRGYGYTF.

A few counts support this clone. The CDR3 end falls 3 residues outside the read, so it is completed with the germline J gene. The rearrangement links TRBV7-8 to TRBJ1-1, with D perhaps matching TRBD1 (5 bases). The CDR3 sequence is 15 residues long. V gave up 5 bases and J gave up 4 bases, with 17 bases separating them. Germline CDR1 SGHVS, CDR2 FQNEAQ. The DNA read from the CDR3 is TGTGCCAGCAGCCTGCCGGGCGCGCAGGGCACTGAA. It encodes CASSLPGAQGTE. The complete CDR3 protein is CASSLPGAQGTEAFF.

This clone came up many times. The read finishes 3 residues shy of the CDR3 end, and the germline J gene is used to complete it. V usage is TRBV4-1 and J usage is TRBJ2-3; 10 bases align to TRBD2. The V segment lost 2 bases and the J segment 1 base; nucleotides outside the gene matches: 6. This CDR3 is 17 amino acids long. Germline lookup yields CDR1 MGHRA and CDR2 YSYEKL. The CDR3 sequence is CASSQSLSGGRTDTQYF. The sequenced part of the CDR3 DNA is TGCGCCAGCAGCCAATCACTTAGCGGGGGGCGCACAGATACG.

As concerns this clone: The read terminates 3 residues ahead of where the CDR3 ends, so the germline J gene completes it. The V and J genes are TRBV30 and TRBJ1-1; D unclear. Germline CDR1 and CDR2: GTSNPN and SVGIG (reference sequence). The V and J ends lost 6 bases and 6 bases respectively, with 11 bases between them. This CDR3 spans 11 amino acids. The CDR3 DNA, read in part, is TGTGCCTGCCTTCTCGGGGCTGAA. This gives the protein CACLLGAE. The full CDR3 reads CACLLGAEAFF.

In this sample, this clone turned up many times. The observed sequence ends 3 residues before the CDR3 terminus, with the missing tail filled in from the germline J gene. The rearrangement uses TRBV7-3 and TRBJ1-4; weak D call: TRBD1 (5 bases). The ends were cut back, 0 bases at V and 3 bases at J, with 11 bases in the middle. The CDR3 consists of 16 residues. CDR1 SGHTA and CDR2 FQGTGA come from the germline V gene. The CDR3 sequence is CASSLTKGHSNEKLFF. The sequenced CDR3 bases are TGTGCCAGCAGCTTAACTAAAGGACACTCTAATGAAAAA.

This clone was counted many times. The read stops 3 residues short of the end of the CDR3; the missing end is completed from the germline J gene. This chain links TRBV29-1 with TRBJ2-1; D call uncertain. The CDR3 sequence is 12 residues long. V was cut by 5 bases and J by 0 bases, with 5 bases left in between. Germline V gives CDR1 SQVTM, CDR2 ANQGSEA. The CDR3 region is CSVRVSYNEQFF. The sequenced part of the CDR3 DNA is TGCAGCGTTAGGGTCTCCTACAATGAG.

A note on this clone: The sequence runs out 3 residues before the end of the CDR3; the remainder is reconstructed from the germline J gene. The chain links TRBV7-2 to TRBJ1-2; 8 nucleotides agree with TRBD1. Germline CDR1 is SGHTA and CDR2 is FQGNSA. The CDR3 is made up of 13 amino acids. The V gene end was trimmed by 9 bases and the J gene end by 7 bases; junction bases not matched to a gene: 10. The CDR3 loop reads CASGQQGASGYTF. CDR3 DNA, as far as it was read: TGTGCCAGTGGCCAGCAGGGGGCAAGTGGC.

This clone has just a few counts. Coverage ceases 3 residues before the CDR3 finishes, and the germline J gene fills in the end. Other DNA sequences of this sample code for an identical CDR3. The chain has TRBV30 and TRBJ1-6, with 8 bases matching TRBD1. This CDR3 has 12 amino acids. The germline V gene encodes CDR1 GTSNPN and CDR2 SVGIG (reference sequence). Trimming took 5 bases from V and 8 from J; bases not matched to a gene: 2. The CDR3 here is CAWDRGDSPLHF. Incomplete CDR3 DNA: TGTGCCTGGGACAGGGGAGATTCACCC.

This clone was detected ten times or more. The missing CDR3 end, 3 residues past where the read stops, is filled in from the germline J gene. The rearrangement uses TRBV7-2 and TRBJ2-7; D remains ambiguous. Germline V CDR1 and CDR2: SGHTA, FQGNSA. CDR3 length: 11 residues. The V and J ends lost 5 bases and 4 bases respectively, with 6 bases between them. CDR3 residues: CASSARYEQYF. CDR3 DNA (partial): TGTGCCAGCAGCGCGCGATACGAG.

In this sample, this clone turned up many times. The sequence runs out 3 residues before the end of the CDR3; the remainder is reconstructed from the germline J gene. The chain uses TRBV14 and TRBJ1-5; D may be TRBD1 (5 bases). CDR3 length: 13 amino acids. V dropped 3 bases and J dropped 6 bases, with 9 bases sitting between them. Per the germline V gene, CDR1 is SGHDN and CDR2 is FVKESK. CDR3 bases read: TGTGCCAGCAGCCAGGACACAGTTCAGCCC. As protein: CASSQDTVQP. Given in full, the CDR3 is CASSQDTVQPQHF.